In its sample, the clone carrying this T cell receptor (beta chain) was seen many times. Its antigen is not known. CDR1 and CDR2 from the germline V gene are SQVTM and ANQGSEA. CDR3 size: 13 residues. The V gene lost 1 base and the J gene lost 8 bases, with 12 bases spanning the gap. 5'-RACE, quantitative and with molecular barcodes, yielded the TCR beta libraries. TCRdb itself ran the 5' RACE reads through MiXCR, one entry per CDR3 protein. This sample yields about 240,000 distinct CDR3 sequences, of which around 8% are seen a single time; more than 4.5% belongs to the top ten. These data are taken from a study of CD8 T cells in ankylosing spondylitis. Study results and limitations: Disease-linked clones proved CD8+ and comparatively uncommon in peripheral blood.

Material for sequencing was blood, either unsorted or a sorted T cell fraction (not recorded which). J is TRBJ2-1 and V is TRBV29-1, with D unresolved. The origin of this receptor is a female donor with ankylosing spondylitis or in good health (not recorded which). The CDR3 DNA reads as TGCAGCGTTGAAGGGTGGGCCGGAGATGAGCAGTTCTTC. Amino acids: CSVEGWAGDEQFF.